This T cell receptor beta chain was identified in a study of Graves' ophthalmopathy and Graves' hyperthyroidism. This clonotype showed up just a few times. Its antigen remains unidentified. Study-level points and caveats: Most expanded thyroid clonotypes above 0.001 frequency also appeared in blood.

Using RNA transcripts, the TCR beta CDR3 regions were amplified. Second-round multiplex PCR came after a first-round RT-PCR that employed HTBI primers. TCRdb used MiXCR to reprocess the multiplex PCR reads, holding one entry per CDR3 protein. Here the sample spans approximately 1.2 million distinct CDR3 sequences, about 35% being singletons. Patients newly diagnosed with hyperthyroidism, under 2 months' duration, were aged 18 to 65, the study reports. V gave up 4 bases and J gave up 5 bases, with 14 bases separating them. The CDR3 totals 13 residues. Germline CDR1 SQVTM, CDR2 ANQGSEA. The clonotype comes from an adult man with Graves' hyperthyroidism. The sample taken for sequencing was peripheral blood or thyroid tissue (not recorded which). The chain combines TRBV29-1 with TRBJ2-5; D is possibly TRBD2 (5 bases). CDR3 in DNA: TGCAGCGTTGTTAGGAGGAGAGGGGAGACCCAGTACTTC. Translated: CSVVRRRGETQYF.